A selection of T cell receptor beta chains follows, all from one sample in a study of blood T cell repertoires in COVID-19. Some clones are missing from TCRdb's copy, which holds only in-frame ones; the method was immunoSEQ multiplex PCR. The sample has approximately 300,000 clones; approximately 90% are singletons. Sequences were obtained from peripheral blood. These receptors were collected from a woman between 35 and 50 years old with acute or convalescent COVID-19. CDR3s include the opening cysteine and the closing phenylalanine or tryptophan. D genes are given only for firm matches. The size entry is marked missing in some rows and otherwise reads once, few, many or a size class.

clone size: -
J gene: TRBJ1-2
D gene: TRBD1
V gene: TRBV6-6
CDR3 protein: CASRKGGDYGYTF
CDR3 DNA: TGTGCCAGCAGGAAAGGGGGCGACTATGGCTACACCTTC

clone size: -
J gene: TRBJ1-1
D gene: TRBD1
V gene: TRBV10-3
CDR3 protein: CAIRTGSDEAFF
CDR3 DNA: TGTGCCATCCGGACAGGGTCGGATGAAGCTTTCTTT

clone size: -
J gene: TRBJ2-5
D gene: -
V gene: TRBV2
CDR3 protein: CASSLGLKETQYF
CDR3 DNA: TGTGCCAGCAGTCTCGGACTAAAAGAGACCCAGTACTTC

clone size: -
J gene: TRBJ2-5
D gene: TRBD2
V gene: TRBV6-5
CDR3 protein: CASSYHSGGAEETQYF
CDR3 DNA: TGTGCCAGCAGTTACCATAGCGGGGGGGCCGAGGAGACCCAGTACTTC

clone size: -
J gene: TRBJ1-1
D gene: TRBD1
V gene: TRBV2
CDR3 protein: CASSEDTGGNTEAFF
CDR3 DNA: TGTGCCAGCAGTGAAGATACAGGGGGCAACACTGAAGCTTTCTTT

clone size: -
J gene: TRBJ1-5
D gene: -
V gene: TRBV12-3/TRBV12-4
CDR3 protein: CASSFGVQPQHF
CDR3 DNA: TGTGCCAGCAGTTTCGGGGTCCAGCCCCAGCATTTT

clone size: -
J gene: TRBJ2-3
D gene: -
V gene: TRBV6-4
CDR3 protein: CASSRSNTDTQYF
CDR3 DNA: TGTGCCAGCAGTCGGTCCAACACAGATACGCAGTATTTT

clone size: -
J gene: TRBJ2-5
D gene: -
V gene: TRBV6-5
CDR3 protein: CASRTQPEQETQYF
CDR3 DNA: TGTGCCAGCAGAACTCAACCCGAGCAAGAGACCCAGTACTTC

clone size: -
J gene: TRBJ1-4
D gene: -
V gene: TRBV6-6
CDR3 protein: CASSFYRELDEKLFF
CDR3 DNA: TGTGCCAGCAGTTTCTACAGGGAATTGGATGAAAAACTGTTTTTT

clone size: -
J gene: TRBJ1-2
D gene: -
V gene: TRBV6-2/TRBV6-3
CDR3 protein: CASSSPQGLPNYGYTF
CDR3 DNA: TGTGCCAGCAGTTCCCCCCAGGGGCTTCCTAACTATGGCTACACCTTC

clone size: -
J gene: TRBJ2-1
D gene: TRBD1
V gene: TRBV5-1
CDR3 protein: CASTLSTGQGSNEQFF
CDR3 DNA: TGCGCCAGCACCCTATCGACGGGACAGGGAAGCAATGAGCAGTTCTTC

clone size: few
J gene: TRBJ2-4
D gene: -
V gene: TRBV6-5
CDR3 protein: CASSSGSKGNIQYF
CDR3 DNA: TGTGCCAGCAGCTCCGGATCCAAGGGGAACATTCAGTACTTC

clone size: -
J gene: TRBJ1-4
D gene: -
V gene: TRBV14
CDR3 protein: CASSRALNEKLFF
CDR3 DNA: TGTGCCAGCAGCCGGGCCCTTAATGAAAAACTGTTTTTT

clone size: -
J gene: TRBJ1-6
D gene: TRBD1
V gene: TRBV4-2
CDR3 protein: CASSHALPLTGGSNSPLHF
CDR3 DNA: TGTGCCAGCAGCCATGCCTTACCCCTGACAGGGGGAAGTAATTCACCCCTCCACTTT

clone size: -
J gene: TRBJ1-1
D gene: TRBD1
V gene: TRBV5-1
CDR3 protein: CASIGAPTGVGTEAFF
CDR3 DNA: TGCGCCAGCATTGGGGCACCGACAGGGGTGGGCACTGAAGCTTTCTTT

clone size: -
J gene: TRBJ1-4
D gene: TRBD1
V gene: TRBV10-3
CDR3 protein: CAIRGQAGEKLFF
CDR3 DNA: TGTGCCATCCGAGGACAGGCGGGCGAAAAACTGTTTTTT

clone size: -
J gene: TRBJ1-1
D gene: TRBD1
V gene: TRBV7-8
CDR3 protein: CASSLGETGVNTEAFF
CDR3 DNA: TGTGCTAGCAGCTTAGGCGAGACAGGGGTGAACACTGAAGCTTTCTTT

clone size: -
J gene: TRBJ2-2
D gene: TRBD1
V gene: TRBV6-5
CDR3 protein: CASSYRGQGSGELFF
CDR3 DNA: TGTGCCAGCAGTTACCGGGGACAGGGGTCCGGGGAGCTGTTTTTT

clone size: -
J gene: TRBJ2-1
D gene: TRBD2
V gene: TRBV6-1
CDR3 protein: CASSEFRGAVGLAGVGQFF
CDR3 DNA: TGTGCCAGCAGTGAATTTAGGGGCGCTGTGGGACTAGCGGGGGTAGGGCAGTTCTTC

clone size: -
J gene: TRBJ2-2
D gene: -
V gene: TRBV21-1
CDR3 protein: CASSLKVRGKVTGELFF
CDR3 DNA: TGTGCCAGCAGCCTAAAGGTCCGGGGGAAAGTGACCGGGGAGCTGTTTTTT

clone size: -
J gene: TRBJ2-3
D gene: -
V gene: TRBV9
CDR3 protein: CASSAGLSTDTQYF
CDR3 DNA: TGTGCCAGCAGCGCCGGACTTAGCACAGATACGCAGTATTTT

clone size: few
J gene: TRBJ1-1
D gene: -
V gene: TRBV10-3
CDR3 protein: CATTSAEAEAFF
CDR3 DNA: TGTGCCACGACCTCGGCGGAGGCTGAAGCTTTCTTT

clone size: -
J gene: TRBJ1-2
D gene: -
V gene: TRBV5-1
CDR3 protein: CASSLGQRYGYTF
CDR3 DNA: TGCGCCAGCAGCTTGGGACAGCGCTATGGCTACACCTTC

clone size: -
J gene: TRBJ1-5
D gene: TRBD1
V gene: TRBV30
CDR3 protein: CAWSVRRGEQPQHF
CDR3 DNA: TGTGCCTGGAGTGTACGCAGGGGGGAACAGCCCCAGCATTTT

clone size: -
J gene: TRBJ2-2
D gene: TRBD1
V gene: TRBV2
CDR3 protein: CASSADRAPGELFF
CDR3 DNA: TGTGCCAGCAGTGCGGACAGGGCGCCCGGGGAGCTGTTTTTT

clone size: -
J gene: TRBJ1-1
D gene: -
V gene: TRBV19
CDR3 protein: CASSITGNTEAFF
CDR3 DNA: TGTGCCAGTAGTATAACCGGTAACACTGAAGCTTTCTTT

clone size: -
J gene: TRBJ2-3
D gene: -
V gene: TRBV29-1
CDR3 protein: CSVAFLTDTQYF
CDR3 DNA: TGCAGCGTTGCTTTCCTCACAGATACGCAGTATTTT

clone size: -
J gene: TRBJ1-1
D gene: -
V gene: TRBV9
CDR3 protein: CASSVVLVTCTEAFF
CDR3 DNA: TGTGCCAGCAGCGTAGTTCTGGTGACTTGCACTGAAGCTTTCTTT

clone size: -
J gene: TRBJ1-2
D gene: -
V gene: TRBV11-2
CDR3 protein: CASSFSPGSYGYTF
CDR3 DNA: TGTGCCAGCAGCTTCTCCCCGGGTAGCTATGGCTACACCTTC

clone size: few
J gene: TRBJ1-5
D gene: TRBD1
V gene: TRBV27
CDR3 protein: CASGYLTGISNQPQHF
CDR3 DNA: TGTGCCAGCGGATACTTGACAGGGATCTCCAATCAGCCCCAGCATTTT

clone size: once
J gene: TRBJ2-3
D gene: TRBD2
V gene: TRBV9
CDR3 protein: CASSVSRGGGTDTQYF
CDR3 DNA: TGTGCCAGCAGCGTTTCCCGGGGGGGCGGCACAGATACGCAGTATTTT

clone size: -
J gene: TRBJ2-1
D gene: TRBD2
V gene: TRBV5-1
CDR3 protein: CASSLAAGGLNEQFF
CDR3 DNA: TGCGCCAGCAGCTTGGCGGCGGGGGGACTCAATGAGCAGTTCTTC

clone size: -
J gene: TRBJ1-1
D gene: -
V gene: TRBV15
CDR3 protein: CATSRDRGEAFF
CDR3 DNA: TGTGCCACCAGCAGAGATAGGGGTGAAGCTTTCTTT

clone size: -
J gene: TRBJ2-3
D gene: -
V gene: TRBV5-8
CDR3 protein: CASSRADTDTQYF
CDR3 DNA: TGTGCCAGCAGCCGCGCTGACACAGATACGCAGTATTTT

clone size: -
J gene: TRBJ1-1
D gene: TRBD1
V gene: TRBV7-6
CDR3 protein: CASSLGQGLNTEAFF
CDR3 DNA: TGTGCCAGCAGCTTAGGACAGGGGCTTAACACTGAAGCTTTCTTT

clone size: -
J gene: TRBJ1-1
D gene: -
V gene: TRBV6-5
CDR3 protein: CASSYSRSTAYTEAFF
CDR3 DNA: TGTGCCAGCAGTTACTCCAGATCGACAGCGTACACTGAAGCTTTCTTT

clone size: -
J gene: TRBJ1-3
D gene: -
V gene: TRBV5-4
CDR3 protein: CASSPSGGNTIYF
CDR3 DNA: TGTGCCAGCAGCCCTTCGGGGGGAAACACCATATATTTT

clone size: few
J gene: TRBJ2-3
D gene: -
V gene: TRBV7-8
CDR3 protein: CASSVGAGSTDTQYF
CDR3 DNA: TGTGCCAGCAGCGTCGGGGCGGGGAGCACAGATACGCAGTATTTT

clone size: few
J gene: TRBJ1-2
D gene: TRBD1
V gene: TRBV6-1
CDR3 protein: CASSELTGAPAYGYTF
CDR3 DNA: TGTGCCAGCAGTGAGTTGACAGGGGCCCCCGCGTATGGCTACACCTTC

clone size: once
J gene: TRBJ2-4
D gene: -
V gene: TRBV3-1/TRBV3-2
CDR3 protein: CASSQALAKNIQYF
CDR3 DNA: TGTGCCAGCAGCCAAGCGTTAGCCAAAAACATTCAGTACTTC

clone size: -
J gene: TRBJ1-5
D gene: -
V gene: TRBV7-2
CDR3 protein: CASSLSPLNQPQHF
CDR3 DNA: TGTGCCAGCAGCTTATCCCCATTGAATCAGCCCCAGCATTTT

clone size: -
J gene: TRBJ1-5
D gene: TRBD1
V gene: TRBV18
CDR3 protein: CASSQGQESNQPQHF
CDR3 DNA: TGTGCCAGCTCCCAGGGACAGGAAAGCAATCAGCCCCAGCATTTT

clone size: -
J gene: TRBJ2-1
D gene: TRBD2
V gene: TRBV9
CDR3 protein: CASSATSGRQFF
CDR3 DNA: TGTGCCAGCAGCGCGACTAGCGGGAGACAGTTCTTC

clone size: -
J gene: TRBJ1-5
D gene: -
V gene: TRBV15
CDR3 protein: CATRIQTGSNQPQHF
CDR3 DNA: TGTGCCACCAGAATCCAGACAGGAAGCAATCAGCCCCAGCATTTT

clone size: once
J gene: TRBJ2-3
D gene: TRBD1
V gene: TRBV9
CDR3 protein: CASSIREGTGRTDTQYF
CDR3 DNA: TGTGCCAGCAGCATCCGAGAGGGGACAGGTCGCACAGATACGCAGTATTTT

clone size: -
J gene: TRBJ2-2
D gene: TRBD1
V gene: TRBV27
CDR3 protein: CASRDRGLAGQTGELFF
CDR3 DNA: TGTGCCAGCAGGGACAGGGGGCTAGCGGGGCAAACCGGGGAGCTGTTTTTT

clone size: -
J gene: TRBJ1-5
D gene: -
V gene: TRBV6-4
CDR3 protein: CASSASDSQPQHF
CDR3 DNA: TGTGCCAGCAGTGCCTCGGACAGCCAGCCCCAGCATTTT

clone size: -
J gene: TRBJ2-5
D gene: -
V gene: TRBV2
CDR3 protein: CASSFRQVWETQYF
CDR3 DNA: TGTGCCAGCAGTTTTAGACAGGTGTGGGAGACCCAGTACTTC

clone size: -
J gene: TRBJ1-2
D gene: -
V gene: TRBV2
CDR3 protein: CASSAKGTSGYTF
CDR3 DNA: TGTGCCAGCAGTGCCAAAGGGACATCCGGCTACACCTTC

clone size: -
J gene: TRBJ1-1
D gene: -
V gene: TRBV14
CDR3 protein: CASSRSMVEAFF
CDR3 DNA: TGTGCCAGCAGCCGGAGTATGGTAGAAGCTTTCTTT

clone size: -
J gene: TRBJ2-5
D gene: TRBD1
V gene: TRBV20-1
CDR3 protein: CSAGTGKTQYF
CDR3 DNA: TGCAGCGCCGGGACAGGGAAGACCCAGTACTTC

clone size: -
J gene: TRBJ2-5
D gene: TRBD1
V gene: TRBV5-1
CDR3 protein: CASRAGSLVWDRKLSEETQYF
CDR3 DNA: TGCGCCAGCCGAGCCGGAAGTTTAGTCTGGGACAGGAAGTTGAGTGAAGAGACCCAGTACTTC

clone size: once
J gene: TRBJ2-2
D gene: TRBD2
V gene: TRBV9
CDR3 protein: CASSALPGLAGSNTGELFF
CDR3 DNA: TGTGCCAGCAGCGCTCTCCCGGGACTAGCGGGGTCGAACACCGGGGAGCTGTTTTTT

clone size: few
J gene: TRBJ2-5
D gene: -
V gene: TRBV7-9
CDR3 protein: CASSLQGSQETQYF
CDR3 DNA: TGTGCCAGCAGCTTACAGGGGTCCCAAGAGACCCAGTACTTC

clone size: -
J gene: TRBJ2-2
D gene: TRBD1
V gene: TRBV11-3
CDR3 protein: CASSLGTGNTGELFF
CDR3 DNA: TGTGCCAGCAGCTTAGGGACAGGCAACACCGGGGAGCTGTTTTTT

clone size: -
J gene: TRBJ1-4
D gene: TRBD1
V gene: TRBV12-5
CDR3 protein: CASGLVRGRYEKLFF
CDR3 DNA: TGTGCTAGTGGTTTGGTAAGGGGGCGGTACGAAAAACTGTTTTTT

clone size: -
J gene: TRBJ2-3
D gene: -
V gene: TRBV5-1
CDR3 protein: CASSWAGSGSTDTQYF
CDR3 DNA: TGCGCCAGCAGCTGGGCGGGGTCGGGTAGCACAGATACGCAGTATTTT